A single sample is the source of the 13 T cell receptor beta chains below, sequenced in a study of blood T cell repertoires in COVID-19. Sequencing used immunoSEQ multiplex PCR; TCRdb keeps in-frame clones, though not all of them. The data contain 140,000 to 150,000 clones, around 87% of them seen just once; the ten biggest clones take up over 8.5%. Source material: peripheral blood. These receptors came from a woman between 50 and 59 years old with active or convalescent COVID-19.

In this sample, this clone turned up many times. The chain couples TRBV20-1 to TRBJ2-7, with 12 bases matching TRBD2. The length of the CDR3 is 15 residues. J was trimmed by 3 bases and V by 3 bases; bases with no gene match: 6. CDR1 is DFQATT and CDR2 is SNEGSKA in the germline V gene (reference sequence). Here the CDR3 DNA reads TGCAGTGCTAGTACTAGCGGGGGGTTCGGCTACGAGCAGTACTTC. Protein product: CSASTSGGFGYEQYF.

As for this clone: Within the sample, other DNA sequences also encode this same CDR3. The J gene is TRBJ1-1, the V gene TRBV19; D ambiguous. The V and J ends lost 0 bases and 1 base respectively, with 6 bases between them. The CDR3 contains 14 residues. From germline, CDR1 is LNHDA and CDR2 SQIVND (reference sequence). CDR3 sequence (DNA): TGTGCCAGTAGTATAGATCCGGGGAACACTGAAGCTTTCTTT. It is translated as CASSIDPGNTEAFF. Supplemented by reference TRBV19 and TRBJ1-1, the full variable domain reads DGGITQSPKYLFRKEGQNVTLSCEQNLNHDAMYWYRQDPGQGLRLIYYSQIVNDFQKGDIAEGYSVSREKKESFPLTVTSAQKNPTAFYLCASSIDPGNTEAFFGQGTRLTVV.

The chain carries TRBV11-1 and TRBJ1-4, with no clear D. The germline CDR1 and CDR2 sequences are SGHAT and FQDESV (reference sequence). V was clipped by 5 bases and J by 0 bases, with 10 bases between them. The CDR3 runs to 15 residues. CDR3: CASSVDGATNEKLFF. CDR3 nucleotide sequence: TGTGCCAGCAGCGTCGACGGGGCAACTAATGAAAAACTGTTTTTT.

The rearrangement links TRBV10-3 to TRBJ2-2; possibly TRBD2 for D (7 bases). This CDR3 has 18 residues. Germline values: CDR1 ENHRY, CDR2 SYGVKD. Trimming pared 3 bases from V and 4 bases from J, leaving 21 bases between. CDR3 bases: TGTGCCATCAGTGACCCCTCACTGGGGGGCGGGGGCACCGGGGAGCTGTTTTTT. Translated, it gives CAISDPSLGGGGTGELFF.

The chain's CDR3 is CASSQDGSGLAGLSYEQYF. The CDR3 DNA reads TGTGCCAGCAGCCAAGATGGCAGCGGTCTAGCGGGGCTCTCCTACGAGCAGTACTTC. V is TRBV4-2 and J is TRBJ2-7, with TRBD2 matching 9 bases. CDR1 LGHNA and CDR2 YNFKEQ come from the germline V gene. The CDR3 totals 19 residues. The junction had 12 bases not matched to a gene; V was cut back by 0 bases and J by 0 bases.

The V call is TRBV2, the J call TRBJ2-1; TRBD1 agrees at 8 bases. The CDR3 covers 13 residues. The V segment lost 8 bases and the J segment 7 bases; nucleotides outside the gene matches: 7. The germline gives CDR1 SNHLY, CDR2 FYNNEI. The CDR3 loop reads CASSRTGYNEQFF. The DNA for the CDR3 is TGTGCCAGCTCGAGGACAGGGTATAATGAGCAGTTCTTC.

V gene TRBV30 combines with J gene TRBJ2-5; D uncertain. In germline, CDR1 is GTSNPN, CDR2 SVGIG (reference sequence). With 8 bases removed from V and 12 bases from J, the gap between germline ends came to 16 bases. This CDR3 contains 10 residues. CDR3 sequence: CARKGDLEYF. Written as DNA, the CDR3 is TGTGCCCGGAAAGGAGACCTAGAGTACTTC.

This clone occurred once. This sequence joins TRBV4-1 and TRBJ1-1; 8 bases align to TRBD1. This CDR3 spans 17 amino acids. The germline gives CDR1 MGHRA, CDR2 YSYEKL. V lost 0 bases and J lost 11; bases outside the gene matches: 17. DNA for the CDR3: TGCGCCAGCAGCCAAGAGTCGGCAGGGGGCGCACTAACTTCGGCTTTCTTT. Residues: CASSQESAGGALTSAFF.

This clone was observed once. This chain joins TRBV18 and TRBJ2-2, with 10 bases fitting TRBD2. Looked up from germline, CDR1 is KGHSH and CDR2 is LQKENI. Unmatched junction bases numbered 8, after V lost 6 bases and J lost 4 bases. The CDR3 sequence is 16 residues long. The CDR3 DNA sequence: TGTGCCAGCTCGAAAACTAGCGGGGTTACCACCGGGGAGCTGTTTTTT. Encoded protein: CASSKTSGVTTGELFF.

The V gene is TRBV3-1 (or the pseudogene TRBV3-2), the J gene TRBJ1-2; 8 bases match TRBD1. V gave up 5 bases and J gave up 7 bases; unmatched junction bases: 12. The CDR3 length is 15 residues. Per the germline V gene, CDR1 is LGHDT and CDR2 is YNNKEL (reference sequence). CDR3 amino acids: CASSETRQGQVGYTF. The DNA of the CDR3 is TGTGCCAGCAGCGAGACTCGACAGGGGCAGGTTGGCTACACCTTC.

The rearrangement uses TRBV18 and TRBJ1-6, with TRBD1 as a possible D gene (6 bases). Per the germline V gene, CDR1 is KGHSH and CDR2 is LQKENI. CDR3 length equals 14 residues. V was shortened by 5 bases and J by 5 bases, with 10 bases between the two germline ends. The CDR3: CASSEHRDNSPLHF. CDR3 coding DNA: TGTGCCAGCTCAGAGCACAGGGATAATTCACCCCTCCACTTT.

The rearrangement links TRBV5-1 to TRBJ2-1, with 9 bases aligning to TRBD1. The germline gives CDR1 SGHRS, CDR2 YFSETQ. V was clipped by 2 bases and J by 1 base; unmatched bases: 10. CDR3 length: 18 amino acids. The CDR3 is CASSLGTGGLSSYNEQFF. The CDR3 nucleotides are TGCGCCAGCAGCTTAGGCACAGGGGGCTTATCGTCCTACAATGAGCAGTTCTTC.

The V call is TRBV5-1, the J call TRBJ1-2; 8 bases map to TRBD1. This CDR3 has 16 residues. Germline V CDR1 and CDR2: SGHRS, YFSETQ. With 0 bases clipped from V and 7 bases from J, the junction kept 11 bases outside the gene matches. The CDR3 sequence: CASSLGWAGGAGGYTF. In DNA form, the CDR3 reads TGCGCCAGCAGCTTGGGGTGGGCAGGGGGCGCCGGTGGCTACACCTTC.